This is a list of T cell receptor beta chains from one sample in a study of blood T cell repertoires in COVID-19. TCRdb keeps only in-frame clones here, not all; method: immunoSEQ multiplex PCR. Altogether about 300,000 clones are present, approximately 88% being singletons, with the ten largest covering 6.9%. Sequenced: peripheral blood. These receptors all stem from a woman in her 30s who had recovered from COVID-19. Each CDR3 is given with its conserved first and last residue. D genes are given only for firm matches. The size entry is marked missing in some rows and otherwise reads once, few, many or a size class.

clone_size | d_call | j_call | v_call | cdr3_aa | cdr3_nt
- | - | TRBJ1-1 | TRBV19 | CASSVRGTEAFF | TGTGCCAGTAGTGTCAGGGGCACTGAAGCTTTCTTT
- | - | TRBJ2-5 | TRBV6-6 | CASRPGLEETQYF | TGTGCCAGCAGGCCGGGACTTGAAGAGACCCAGTACTTC
- | TRBD1 | TRBJ1-2 | TRBV2 | CASSGLKHGTAYGYTF | TGTGCCAGCAGTGGCTTAAAGCACGGGACAGCCTATGGCTACACCTTC
- | - | TRBJ2-7 | TRBV28 | CASSPPESAEHEQYF | TGTGCCAGCAGTCCCCCTGAGTCCGCGGAGCACGAGCAGTACTTC
few | - | TRBJ2-2 | TRBV5-6 | CASSLVTGNTGELFF | TGTGCCAGCAGCTTGGTTACAGGGAACACCGGGGAGCTGTTTTTT
- | TRBD2 | TRBJ2-2 | TRBV4-1 | CASSQSPGGSTGELFF | TGCGCCAGCAGCCAAAGTCCGGGGGGAAGCACCGGGGAGCTGTTTTTT
- | - | TRBJ2-1 | TRBV28 | CASSSVTAGTYNEQFF | TGTGCCAGCAGTTCCGTTACCGCAGGAACCTACAATGAGCAGTTCTTC
- | TRBD2 | TRBJ2-5 | TRBV7-6 | CASSLGGGGADETQYF | TGTGCCAGCAGCTTAGGCGGCGGGGGGGCCGACGAGACCCAGTACTTC
- | - | TRBJ1-2 | TRBV7-2 | CASSELTGGYTF | TGTGCCAGCAGCGAGTTAACGGGTGGCTACACCTTC
- | TRBD2 | TRBJ2-3 | TRBV6-1 | CASSERLAGAARTDTQYF | TGTGCCAGCAGTGAAAGACTAGCGGGGGCCGCCCGCACAGATACGCAGTATTTT
- | TRBD1 | TRBJ1-5 | TRBV28 | CASRSGGYSNQPQHF | TGTGCCAGCAGATCAGGGGGGTATAGCAATCAGCCCCAGCATTTT
- | TRBD1 | TRBJ2-3 | TRBV9 | CASSVGLRTGQNTDTQYF | TGTGCCAGCAGCGTAGGGCTCCGGACAGGGCAGAACACAGATACGCAGTATTTT
- | - | TRBJ1-1 | TRBV2 | CASDKANTEAFF | TGTGCCAGTGACAAGGCGAACACTGAAGCTTTCTTT
- | TRBD2 | TRBJ2-1 | TRBV3-1/TRBV3-2 | CASSLLAGGRNEQFF | TGTGCCAGCAGCCTTCTAGCGGGGGGGAGGAATGAGCAGTTCTTC
- | - | TRBJ2-5 | TRBV14 | CASSQVRAAGPEETQYF | TGTGCCAGCAGCCAAGTTCGTGCGGCGGGTCCAGAAGAGACCCAGTACTTC
once | - | TRBJ1-1 | TRBV24-1 | CATSATANTEAFF | TGTGCCACCAGTGCGACAGCGAACACTGAAGCTTTCTTT
- | TRBD1 | TRBJ2-7 | TRBV28 | CASSSGQSGEQYF | TGTGCCAGCAGTTCGGGACAGTCGGGCGAGCAGTACTTC
- | - | TRBJ1-1 | TRBV12-3/TRBV12-4 | CASSLGRETEAFF | TGTGCCAGCAGTTTGGGTAGGGAGACTGAAGCTTTCTTT
- | - | TRBJ2-4 | TRBV6-5 | CASRNRDGTSNIQYF | TGTGCCAGCAGGAATCGGGATGGAACCTCAAACATTCAGTACTTC